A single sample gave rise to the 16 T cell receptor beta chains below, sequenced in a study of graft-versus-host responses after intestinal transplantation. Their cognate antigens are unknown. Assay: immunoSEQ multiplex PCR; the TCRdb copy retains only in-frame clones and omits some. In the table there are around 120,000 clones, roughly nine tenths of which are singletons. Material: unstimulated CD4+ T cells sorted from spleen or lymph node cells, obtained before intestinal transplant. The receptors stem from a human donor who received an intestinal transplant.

The CDR3 DNA is TGCGCCAGCAGCCAAGAGGGACAGGGGGCGCGAAATGAGCAGTTCTTC. Encoded protein: CASSQEGQGARNEQFF. V usage is TRBV4-3 and J usage is TRBJ2-1; 12 nucleotides agree with TRBD1. J gave up 7 bases and V 0 bases, and 4 bases lay outside the gene matches. This CDR3 has 16 amino acids. Looked up from germline, CDR1 is LGHNA and CDR2 is YSLEER.

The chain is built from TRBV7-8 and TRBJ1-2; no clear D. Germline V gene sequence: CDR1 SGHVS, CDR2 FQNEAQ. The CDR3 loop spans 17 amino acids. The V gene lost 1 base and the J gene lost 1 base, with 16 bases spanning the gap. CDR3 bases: TGTGCCAGCAGCTTAGGGTCGGGAGGGAGTAATAACTATGGCTACACCTTC. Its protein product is CASSLGSGGSNNYGYTF.

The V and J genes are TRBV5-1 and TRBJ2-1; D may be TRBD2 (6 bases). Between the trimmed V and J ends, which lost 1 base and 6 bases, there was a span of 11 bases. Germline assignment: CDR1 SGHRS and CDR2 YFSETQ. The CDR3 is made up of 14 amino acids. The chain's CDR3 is CASSLHSGINEQFF. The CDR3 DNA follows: TGCGCCAGCAGCTTGCATAGCGGAATCAATGAGCAGTTCTTC.

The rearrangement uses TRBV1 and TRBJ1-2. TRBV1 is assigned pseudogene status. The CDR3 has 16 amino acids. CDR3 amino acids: CTSSHHPRGSSRGYTF. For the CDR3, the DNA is TGCACCAGCAGCCACCACCCTCGGGGAAGTAGTCGCGGCTACACCTTC.

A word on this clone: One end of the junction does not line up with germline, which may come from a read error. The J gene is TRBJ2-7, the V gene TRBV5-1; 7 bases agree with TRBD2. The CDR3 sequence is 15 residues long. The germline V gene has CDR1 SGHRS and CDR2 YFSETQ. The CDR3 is CAGSWGGLLTYEQYF. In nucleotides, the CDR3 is TGCGCCGGCAGCTGGGGGGGACTCCTTACCTACGAGCAGTACTTC.

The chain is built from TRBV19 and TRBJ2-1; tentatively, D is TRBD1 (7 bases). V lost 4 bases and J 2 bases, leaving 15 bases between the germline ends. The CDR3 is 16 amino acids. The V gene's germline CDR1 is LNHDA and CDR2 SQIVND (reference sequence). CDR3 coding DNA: TGTGCCAGTAGTACGCCGGGGGACAGACCCTACAATGAGCAGTTCTTC. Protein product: CASSTPGDRPYNEQFF. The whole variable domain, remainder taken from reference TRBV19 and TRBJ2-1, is DGGITQSPKYLFRKEGQNVTLSCEQNLNHDAMYWYRQDPGQGLRLIYYSQIVNDFQKGDIAEGYSVSREKKESFPLTVTSAQKNPTAFYLCASSTPGDRPYNEQFFGPGTRLTVL.

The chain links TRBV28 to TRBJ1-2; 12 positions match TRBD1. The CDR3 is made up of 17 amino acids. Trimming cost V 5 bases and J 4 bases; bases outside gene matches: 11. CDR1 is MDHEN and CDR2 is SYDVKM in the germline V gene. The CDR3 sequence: CASSPVGTGGRAYGYTF. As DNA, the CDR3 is TGTGCCAGCAGTCCCGTCGGGACAGGGGGCAGAGCCTATGGCTACACCTTC.

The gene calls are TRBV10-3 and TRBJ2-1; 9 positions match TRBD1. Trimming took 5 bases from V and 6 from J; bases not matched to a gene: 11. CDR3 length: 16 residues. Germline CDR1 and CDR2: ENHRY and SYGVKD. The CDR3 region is CAISPNRDRVSNEQFF. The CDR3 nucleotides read TGTGCCATCAGTCCTAACCGGGACAGGGTAAGCAATGAGCAGTTCTTC.

The CDR3 DNA is TGTGCCAGCAGCCCTCTAGCGGGAGTTGGTGAGCAGTACTTC. Residues: CASSPLAGVGEQYF. This chain joins TRBV5-6 and TRBJ2-7; 10 bases fit TRBD2. CDR1 and CDR2 (germline): SGHDT, YYEEEE. V was pared by 4 bases and J by 7 bases, with 8 bases of the junction left unmatched. The CDR3 consists of 14 residues.

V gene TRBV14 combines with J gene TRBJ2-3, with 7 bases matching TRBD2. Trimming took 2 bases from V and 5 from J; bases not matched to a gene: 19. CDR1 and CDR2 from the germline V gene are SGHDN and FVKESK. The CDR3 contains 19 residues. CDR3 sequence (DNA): TGTGCCAGCAGCCAACAGACTATAGCCCTTTGGCGGGGGTTAGATACGCAGTATTTT. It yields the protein CASSQQTIALWRGLDTQYF.

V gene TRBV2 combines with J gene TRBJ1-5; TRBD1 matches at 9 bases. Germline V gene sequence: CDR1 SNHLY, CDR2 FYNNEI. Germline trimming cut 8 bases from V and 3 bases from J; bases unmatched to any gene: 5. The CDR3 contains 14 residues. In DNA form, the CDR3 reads TGTGCCAGCGCCCGGACAGGGGCCAATCAGCCCCAGCATTTT. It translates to CASARTGANQPQHF.

The chain's CDR3 is CSVDRGLRETQYF. DNA of the CDR3: TGCAGCGTAGACAGGGGGCTACGAGAGACCCAGTACTTC. This chain uses TRBV29-1 with TRBJ2-5, with 10 positions matching TRBD1. The CDR3 covers 13 residues. Germline V lookup: CDR1 SQVTM, CDR2 ANQGSEA. The trim removed 6 bases at V and 4 bases at J, leaving 5 bases unmatched.

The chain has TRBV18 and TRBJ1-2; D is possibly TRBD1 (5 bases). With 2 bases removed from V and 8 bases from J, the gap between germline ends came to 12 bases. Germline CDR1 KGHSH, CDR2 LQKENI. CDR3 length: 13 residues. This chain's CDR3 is CASSPFRVGGYTF. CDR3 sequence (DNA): TGTGCCAGCTCACCATTCAGGGTGGGAGGCTACACCTTC.

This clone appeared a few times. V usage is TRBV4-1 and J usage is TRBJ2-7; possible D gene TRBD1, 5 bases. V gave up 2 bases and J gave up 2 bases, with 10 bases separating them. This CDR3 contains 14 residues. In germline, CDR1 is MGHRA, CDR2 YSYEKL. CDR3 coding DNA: TGCGCCAGCAGCCAACCTACCAGGGCCTACGAGCAGTACTTC. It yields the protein CASSQPTRAYEQYF.

The CDR3 DNA sequence: TGTGCCAGCAGCTTTGGGGGGGGGAATGAAAAACTGTTTTTT. This encodes CASSFGGGNEKLFF. The V call is TRBV7-9, the J call TRBJ1-4, with D possibly matching TRBD1 (5 bases). This CDR3 has 14 residues. Germline CDR1 reads SEHNR; CDR2 reads FQNEAQ (reference sequence). The V and J ends lost 3 bases and 5 bases respectively, with 10 bases between them. Supplemented by reference TRBV7-9 and TRBJ1-4, the full variable domain reads DTGVSQNPRHKITKRGQNVTFRCDPISEHNRLYWYRQTLGQGPEFLTYFQNEAQLEKSRLLSDRFSAERPKGSFSTLEIQRTEQGDSAMYLCASSFGGGNEKLFFGSGTQLSVL.

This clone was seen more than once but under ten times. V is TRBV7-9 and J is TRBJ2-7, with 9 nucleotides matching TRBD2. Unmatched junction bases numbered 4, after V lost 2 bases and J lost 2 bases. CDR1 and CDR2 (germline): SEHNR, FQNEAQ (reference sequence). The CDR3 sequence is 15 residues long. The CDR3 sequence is CASSLLAGLTYEQYF. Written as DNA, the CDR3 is TGTGCCAGCAGCTTACTAGCGGGACTAACCTACGAGCAGTACTTC.